The 8 T cell receptor beta chains given below trace back to one sample, sequenced in a study of blood T cell repertoires in COVID-19. Libraries were prepared by immunoSEQ multiplex PCR; TCRdb keeps only in-frame clonotypes and omits some of them. This repertoire shows over 12,000 clones, 86% found once; its top ten account for roughly 17%. Sequencing input: peripheral blood. Receptors originate from a human donor in a cohort sampled during active COVID-19.

The V call is TRBV7-2, the J call TRBJ2-3; 8 bases fit TRBD2. This CDR3 has 18 amino acids. Trimming took 1 base from V and 2 from J; bases not matched to a gene: 11. Germline lookup yields CDR1 SGHTA and CDR2 FQGNSA. The CDR3 DNA sequence: TGTGCCAGCAGCTTAGTAGGAAGCGGGGGACCCTCCACAGATACGCAGTATTTT. Its protein is CASSLVGSGGPSTDTQYF.

The sample holds a few counts of this clone. V and J are TRBV10-3 and TRBJ2-3, with D perhaps matching TRBD2 (7 bases). The CDR3 loop spans 11 amino acids. Trimming stripped 10 bases from V and 14 bases from J, with 19 bases between. Germline lookup yields CDR1 ENHRY and CDR2 SYGVKD. DNA for the CDR3: TGTGCCACACAAGGGGGGGTCATTAGGTATTTT. Translation: CATQGGVIRYF.

The count of this clone is one. The genes are TRBV12-5 and TRBJ2-1, with 9 bases identical to TRBD2. CDR3 length: 17 residues. Germline V gene lookup returns CDR1 LGHNT and CDR2 FRNRAP. V trimming: 0 bases; J trimming: 1 base; junction bases outside the gene matches: 4. CDR3 in DNA: TGTGCTAGTGGTTTGGTCCCTAGCGGGACATCCTACAATGAGCAGTTCTTC. Its translation is CASGLVPSGTSYNEQFF.

This clone has a handful of counts. The CDR3 DNA reads TGCGCCAGCAGCTCCGGACAGCGCCCAGTATTTTCTAGAGAGCAGTACTTC. Translated, it gives CASSSGQRPVFSREQYF. The chain combines TRBV5-1 with TRBJ2-7, with a possible D match to TRBD1 (6 bases). The CDR3 length is 17 residues. Germline lookup yields CDR1 SGHRS and CDR2 YFSETQ. Trimming took off 3 bases at V and 7 bases at J, with 26 bases between the two ends.

The rearrangement links TRBV18 to TRBJ2-1; 7 nucleotides line up with TRBD1. The junction had 9 bases not matched to a gene; V was cut back by 5 bases and J by 5 bases. Germline V gives CDR1 KGHSH, CDR2 LQKENI. The CDR3 extends over 15 amino acids. As DNA, the CDR3 is TGTGCCAGCTCAAAGGGGGCAATTACCAACAATGAGCAGTTCTTC. The encoded protein is CASSKGAITNNEQFF. The complete variable domain, with remaining parts taken from reference TRBV18 and TRBJ2-1, reads NAGVMQNPRHLVRRRGQEARLRCSPMKGHSHVYWYRQLPEEGLKFMVYLQKENIIDESGMPKERFSAEFPKEGPSILRIQQVVRGDSAAYFCASSKGAITNNEQFFGPGTRLTVL.

This rearrangement joins TRBV4-1 to TRBJ1-1; D is unclear. The CDR3 runs 14 residues. Deletions cut 0 bases from V and 2 bases from J, with 7 bases between. CDR1 MGHRA and CDR2 YSYEKL come from the germline V gene. Here the CDR3 DNA reads TGCGCCAGCAGCCAAGATGGGAGAAACACTGAAGCTTTCTTT. This encodes CASSQDGRNTEAFF.

V usage is TRBV11-2 and J usage is TRBJ1-3, with no clear D. The CDR3 is 15 residues long. Germline CDR1 SGHAT, CDR2 FQNNGV. The ends were cut back, 5 bases at V and 0 bases at J, with 11 bases in the middle. CDR3 region: CASSPSLNSGNTIYF. The CDR3 nucleotides read TGTGCCAGCAGCCCCAGTTTGAACTCTGGAAACACCATATATTTT.

The chain carries TRBV28 and TRBJ1-3; D is possibly TRBD1 (6 bases). Trimming removed 3 bases at V and 0 bases at J, with 9 bases between. Germline CDR1 and CDR2: MDHEN and SYDVKM. CDR3 length: 15 amino acids. CDR3 sequence: CASSLDSASGNTIYF. Here the CDR3 DNA reads TGTGCCAGCAGTTTGGACAGCGCCTCTGGAAACACCATATATTTT.